The text below deals with one TCR beta chain. Antigen: not known. The data stem from a study of OX40 agonist ivuxolimab in advanced cancers. Background on the study: Aged roughly 23 to 79 with a mean of 60 years, they were roughly 83% male. Three patients responded partially, comprising one with hepatocellular carcinoma and two with cutaneous melanoma. Study-level points and caveats: Clones of CD4+ and CD8+ blood T cells grew by week 6 at doses of 0.1 to 3.0 mg/kg.

Produced via immunoSEQ multiplex PCR; TCRdb's table is partial and in-frame only. The sample holds 60,000 to 90,000 clones, 83% seen once. Trimming removed 6 bases at V and 9 bases at J, with 18 bases between. The CDR3 extends over 15 amino acids. Germline lookup yields CDR1 MNHEY and CDR2 SMNVEV (reference sequence). This chain uses TRBV27 with TRBJ1-6; perhaps TRBD1 as D (5 bases). Here the sequenced sample was CD4+ or CD8+ T cells sorted from blood, taken in a trial of the OX40 agonist ivuxolimab. This TCR was sampled from an adult with an advanced solid tumor such as melanoma, head and neck, liver or kidney cancer. CDR3 sequence reads: CASSPRGLPLSPLHF. In DNA, the CDR3 is TGTGCCAGCAGCCCCCGGGGCCTTCCCCTTTCACCCCTCCACTTT.